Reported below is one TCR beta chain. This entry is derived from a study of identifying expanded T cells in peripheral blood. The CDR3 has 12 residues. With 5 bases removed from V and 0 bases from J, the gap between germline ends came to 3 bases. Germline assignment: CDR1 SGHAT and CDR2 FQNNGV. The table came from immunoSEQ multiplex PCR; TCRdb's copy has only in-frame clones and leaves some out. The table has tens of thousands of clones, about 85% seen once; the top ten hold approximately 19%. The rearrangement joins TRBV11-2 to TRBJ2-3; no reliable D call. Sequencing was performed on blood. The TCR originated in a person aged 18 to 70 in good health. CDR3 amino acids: CASSPSTDTQYF. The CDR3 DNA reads TGTGCCAGCAGCCCGAGCACAGATACGCAGTATTTT.